A single sample is the source of the 32 T cell receptor beta chains below, sequenced in a study of blood T cell repertoires in COVID-19. Repertoires were generated with immunoSEQ multiplex PCR, while TCRdb's copy carries only in-frame clones and drops some. The sample consists of more than 400,000 clones, roughly 88% of them appearing once. Sequences were obtained from PBMCs or T cells enriched from blood (not recorded which). These receptors were collected from a young man who had recovered from COVID-19.

On this clone itself: Other DNA sequences from this sample encode an identical CDR3 as well. The rearrangement uses TRBV28 and TRBJ1-1; D gene unclear. There are 11 residues in the CDR3. Germline CDR1 reads MDHEN; CDR2 reads SYDVKM. Trimming left V 6 bases short and J 2 bases short, with 4 bases between. The CDR3 spells CASSSNTEAFF. The CDR3 DNA reads as TGTGCCAGCAGCTCTAACACTGAAGCTTTCTTT.

CDR3 coding DNA: TGTGCCAGTACGACAGGGGGGCTGGGAAACACCATATATTTT. Its protein is CASTTGGLGNTIYF. This rearrangement joins TRBV19 to TRBJ1-3, with TRBD1 identical over 9 bases. The CDR3 has 14 amino acids. V lost 7 bases, J lost 4 bases, and 5 bases stayed unmatched. The germline V gene has CDR1 LNHDA and CDR2 SQIVND (reference sequence).

This clone was observed once. This chain uses TRBV11-2 with TRBJ2-1, with TRBD1 as a possible D gene (8 bases). This CDR3 contains 16 residues. Looked up from germline, CDR1 is SGHAT and CDR2 is FQNNGV. V gave up 5 bases and J gave up 6 bases, with 20 bases separating them. The CDR3, as DNA: TGTGCCAGCAGCGGCAGGGGGCGGAGCGGGGTCAATGAGCAGTTCTTC. Translation: CASSGRGRSGVNEQFF.

This rearrangement joins TRBV11-3 to TRBJ2-2, with no clear D. The CDR3 is made up of 14 amino acids. V lost 5 bases and J lost 5, with 12 bases in between. Germline V gene data show CDR1 as SGHNT and CDR2 as YENEEA. The CDR3 loop is CASSINSVTGELFF. CDR3 in DNA: TGTGCCAGCAGCATCAATTCAGTTACCGGGGAGCTGTTTTTT.

The chain recombines TRBV5-4 with TRBJ2-1, with D tentatively TRBD1 (5 bases). The V and J ends lost 3 bases and 8 bases respectively, with 12 bases between them. The CDR3 has 13 residues. Looked up from germline, CDR1 is SGHNT and CDR2 is YYREEE (reference sequence). The CDR3 DNA sequence: TGTGCCAGCAGCTCACCATTAGGGGATGAGCAGTTCTTC. It translates to CASSSPLGDEQFF.

The chain joins TRBV28 to TRBJ2-3; 10 bases map to TRBD2. The CDR3 contains 15 residues. The V segment lost 5 bases and the J segment 2 bases; nucleotides outside the gene matches: 4. The germline CDR1 and CDR2 sequences are MDHEN and SYDVKM. CDR3: CASSRSGRATDTQYF. The CDR3, as DNA: TGTGCCAGCAGTCGCAGCGGGAGGGCCACAGATACGCAGTATTTT.

J is TRBJ1-1 and V is TRBV28; D is uncertain. The germline V gene encodes CDR1 MDHEN and CDR2 SYDVKM. The ends were cut back, 2 bases at V and 2 bases at J, with 9 bases in the middle. CDR3 length: 14 residues. CDR3 sequence (DNA): TGTGCCAGCAGTTTAGGGCTCCCTAACACTGAAGCTTTCTTT. Translated: CASSLGLPNTEAFF.

The chain carries TRBV4-2 and TRBJ2-1; maybe TRBD1 (5 bases). The germline V gene has CDR1 LGHNA and CDR2 YNFKEQ. The CDR3 totals 16 residues. Trimming cost V 0 bases and J 2 bases, with 11 bases left between them. Here the CDR3 reads CASSQDPGSPYNEQFF. Here the CDR3 DNA reads TGTGCCAGCAGCCAAGATCCAGGGTCCCCCTACAATGAGCAGTTCTTC.

The CDR3 DNA is TGCGCCAGCAGCTTCCTGCTAGCGGGAGGAGGCTACAATGAGCAGTTCTTC. Translation: CASSFLLAGGGYNEQFF. The chain carries TRBV5-1 and TRBJ2-1; 11 nucleotides align to TRBD2. This CDR3 spans 17 amino acids. Trimming removed 2 bases from V and 3 bases from J; junction bases left unmatched: 7. The germline CDR1 and CDR2 sequences are SGHRS and YFSETQ.

The chain links TRBV7-9 to TRBJ2-3; maybe TRBD2 (5 bases). This CDR3 comprises 14 residues. The germline V and J ends were trimmed by 1 base and 8 bases, with 13 bases remaining between them. Germline V gene data show CDR1 as SEHNR and CDR2 as FQNEAQ (reference sequence). The CDR3 spells CASSLDAEDVTQYF. Here the CDR3 DNA reads TGTGCCAGCAGCTTAGATGCGGAGGACGTTACGCAGTATTTT.

DNA of the CDR3: TGTGCCACCAGTGATTATAGCTCTGGGGCCAACGTCCTGACTTTC. Its translation is CATSDYSSGANVLTF. The chain links TRBV24-1 to TRBJ2-6, with D hard to call. Trimming shortened V by 2 bases and J by 0 bases, and 4 bases separated the two germline ends. CDR3 length: 15 amino acids. Germline loops: CDR1 KGHDR, CDR2 SFDVKD.

In DNA, the CDR3 is TGTGCCAGCTCTCTCCCCGGCACAGACGTTAACTATGGCTACACCTTC. It yields the protein CASSLPGTDVNYGYTF. The rearrangement uses TRBV18 and TRBJ1-2; no definite D call. Per germline, CDR1 KGHSH and CDR2 LQKENI. The ends were cut back, 6 bases at V and 1 base at J, with 18 bases in the middle. The CDR3 covers 16 residues.

J is TRBJ1-2 and V is TRBV4-1, with D perhaps matching TRBD1 (5 bases). Germline CDR1 and CDR2: MGHRA and YSYEKL. The CDR3 sequence is 15 residues long. Trimming shortened V by 0 bases and J by 4 bases, and 12 bases separated the two germline ends. CDR3 protein: CASSQDTGGSYGYTF. As DNA, the CDR3 is TGCGCCAGCAGCCAAGATACCGGGGGAAGCTATGGCTACACCTTC.

This clone was found once. The chain has TRBV6-5 and TRBJ2-5; possible D gene TRBD2, 6 bases. The CDR3 spans 14 residues. CDR1 MNHEY and CDR2 SVGAGI come from the germline V gene. Trimming stripped 7 bases from V and 5 bases from J, with 17 bases between. The CDR3 region has the DNA TGTGCCAGCACTGCGAGGGATCGGGGGGAGACCCAGTACTTC. It translates to CASTARDRGETQYF.

DNA of the CDR3: TGCGCCAGCAAGGACAGGGCGATCCCGGGGACTGAAGCTTTCTTT. As protein: CASKDRAIPGTEAFF. The rearrangement joins TRBV5-1 to TRBJ1-1, with 8 positions matching TRBD1. The CDR3 is 15 residues long. V shed 6 bases and J 5 bases; nucleotides not matched to a gene: 12. Per germline, CDR1 SGHRS and CDR2 YFSETQ.

The chain links TRBV27 to TRBJ1-2; 7 nucleotides align to TRBD1. The germline V gene encodes CDR1 MNHEY and CDR2 SMNVEV (reference sequence). This CDR3 region has 14 residues. The junction had 5 bases not matched to a gene; V was cut back by 5 bases and J by 2 bases. The CDR3 reads CASSTRDSNYGYTF. CDR3 in DNA: TGTGCCAGCAGTACCCGGGACAGCAACTATGGCTACACCTTC.

The rearrangement uses TRBV6-1 and TRBJ2-7; unclear D gene. Trimming took off 1 base at V and 3 bases at J, with 7 bases between the two ends. The CDR3 spans 13 residues. In germline, CDR1 is MNHNS, CDR2 SASEGT. The chain's CDR3 is CASSEVQSYEQYF. CDR3 nucleotide sequence: TGTGCCAGCAGTGAAGTACAGAGCTACGAGCAGTACTTC.

The chain joins TRBV6-1 to TRBJ1-6, with 8 bases fitting TRBD1. The V gene end was trimmed by 2 bases and the J gene end by 10 bases; junction bases not matched to a gene: 7. CDR3 length equals 15 residues. The germline gives CDR1 MNHNS, CDR2 SASEGT. The CDR3 DNA sequence: TGTGCCAGCAGTGAAACGACAGGGGTTCGCTCACCCCTCCACTTT. It yields the protein CASSETTGVRSPLHF.

The chain joins TRBV2 to TRBJ1-2; weak D call: TRBD1 (6 bases). Germline values: CDR1 SNHLY, CDR2 FYNNEI. The CDR3 totals 14 residues. V lost 7 bases, J lost 0 bases, and 12 bases lay in between. The CDR3 sequence: CASTSGVPNYGYTF. The DNA of the CDR3 is TGTGCCAGCACTTCAGGGGTGCCTAACTATGGCTACACCTTC.

The chain combines TRBV11-2 with TRBJ2-7; D not certain. Between the trimmed V and J ends, which lost 5 bases and 3 bases, there was a span of 5 bases. CDR3 size: 11 residues. The V gene's germline CDR1 is SGHAT and CDR2 FQNNGV. The CDR3 spells CASSQLYEQYF. DNA for the CDR3: TGTGCCAGCAGCCAACTCTACGAGCAGTACTTC.

This clone appeared a single time. The chain has TRBV3-1 (or the pseudogene TRBV3-2) and TRBJ2-7; 7 bases align to TRBD1. The CDR3 totals 15 residues. V trimming: 1 base; J trimming: 4 bases; junction bases outside the gene matches: 7. CDR1 LGHDT and CDR2 YNNKEL come from the germline V gene (reference sequence). In nucleotides, the CDR3 is TGTGCCAGCAGCCAAGGACTCCAGGGGGTGTACGAGCAGTACTTC. It codes for CASSQGLQGVYEQYF.

This chain links TRBV2 with TRBJ2-7; D remains ambiguous. Trimming stripped 4 bases from V and 1 base from J, with 11 bases between. The germline CDR1 and CDR2 sequences are SNHLY and FYNNEI. The CDR3 covers 14 residues. The CDR3 nucleotides are TGTGCCAGCAGTGTTAGCAGAGAATCCTACGAGCAGTACTTC. It specifies CASSVSRESYEQYF.

The V gene is TRBV24-1, the J gene TRBJ1-2, with D perhaps matching TRBD1 (5 bases). CDR1 is KGHDR and CDR2 is SFDVKD in the germline V gene. The CDR3 has 13 residues. Deletions cut 6 bases from V and 2 bases from J, with 9 bases between. The CDR3 is CATSPGHNYGYTF. CDR3 DNA: TGTGCCACCAGTCCCGGACACAACTATGGCTACACCTTC.

Worth noting for this clone: Other DNA variants within this sample encode the same CDR3. The chain joins TRBV3-1 (or the pseudogene TRBV3-2) to TRBJ1-1, with a possible D match to TRBD1 (5 bases). This CDR3 has 12 residues. Trimming pared 3 bases from V and 4 bases from J, leaving 6 bases between. The germline CDR1 and CDR2 sequences are LGHDT and YNNKEL (reference sequence). CDR3 sequence: CASSQGGTEAFF. The CDR3 bases are TGTGCCAGCAGCCAGGGGGGCACTGAAGCTTTCTTT.

The chain combines TRBV10-3 with TRBJ1-1; 8 nucleotides agree with TRBD1. Trimming cost V 8 bases and J 6 bases; bases outside gene matches: 8. Germline V gene data show CDR1 as ENHRY and CDR2 as SYGVKD. The CDR3 is 13 residues long. This CDR3 is CAIGQQGGSEAFF. CDR3 bases: TGTGCCATCGGACAACAGGGGGGGTCTGAAGCTTTCTTT.

This chain joins TRBV29-1 and TRBJ2-1; TRBD2 might be the D (5 bases). The germline V and J ends were trimmed by 8 bases and 4 bases, with 15 bases remaining between them. The CDR3 has 13 residues. Germline CDR1 is SQVTM and CDR2 is ANQGSEA. CDR3 nucleotide sequence: TGCAGCTTCCCCGGGATCACTTACAATGAGCAGTTCTTC. Protein sequence: CSFPGITYNEQFF.

The chain uses TRBV7-2 and TRBJ2-4; D is possibly TRBD2 (6 bases). CDR3 size: 13 residues. The V end lost 5 bases, the J end lost 2 bases, and 7 bases lay between the germline ends. CDR1 is SGHTA, CDR2 FQGNSA, per germline. In nucleotides, the CDR3 is TGTGCCAGCAGCCGGGAGACCAAAAACATTCAGTACTTC. This codes for CASSRETKNIQYF.

This chain links TRBV28 with TRBJ2-3; 12 positions agree with TRBD2. The CDR3 contains 15 residues. CDR1 is MDHEN and CDR2 is SYDVKM in the germline V gene. Unmatched junction bases numbered 10, after V lost 6 bases and J lost 9 bases. DNA for the CDR3: TGTGCCAGCAGCCACACGACTAGCGGGAGTAGGACGCAGTATTTT. Encoded protein: CASSHTTSGSRTQYF.

Ten or more counts support this clone. This sample also contains other DNA sequences that code for the same CDR3. V is TRBV6-1 and J is TRBJ2-3; 10 nucleotides match TRBD2. The ends lost 3 bases at V and 1 base at J; junction bases unmatched: 1. The CDR3 extends over 15 amino acids. Germline V lookup: CDR1 MNHNS, CDR2 SASEGT. The CDR3 region is CASSDSGGRTDTQYF. The DNA for the CDR3 is TGTGCCAGCAGTGATAGCGGGGGGCGCACAGATACGCAGTATTTT.

V usage is TRBV18 and J usage is TRBJ2-7, with D tentatively TRBD1 (6 bases). V lost 5 bases to trimming and J lost 2 bases, with 10 bases between them. The CDR3 totals 13 residues. Germline values: CDR1 KGHSH, CDR2 LQKENI. The CDR3 DNA reads TGTGCCAGCTCATCAGAGGGGGCCTACGAGCAGTACTTC. Translating gives CASSSEGAYEQYF.

Remarks on this clone: Other DNA sequences in the sample encode the same CDR3. V is TRBV18 and J is TRBJ1-5; D not certain. Germline V CDR1 and CDR2: KGHSH, LQKENI. V gave up 3 bases and J gave up 4 bases, with 7 bases separating them. CDR3 length: 13 residues. CDR3 region: CASSPTGNQPQHF. CDR3 sequence (DNA): TGTGCCAGCTCACCCACCGGGAATCAGCCCCAGCATTTT.

V and J are TRBV10-3 and TRBJ2-1; 10 bases fit TRBD2. Trimming cost V 8 bases and J 6 bases; bases outside gene matches: 4. CDR3 length: 13 residues. Germline CDR1 and CDR2: ENHRY and SYGVKD. CDR3 region: CAILAGVANEQFF. DNA for the CDR3: TGTGCCATCCTAGCGGGAGTTGCCAATGAGCAGTTCTTC.